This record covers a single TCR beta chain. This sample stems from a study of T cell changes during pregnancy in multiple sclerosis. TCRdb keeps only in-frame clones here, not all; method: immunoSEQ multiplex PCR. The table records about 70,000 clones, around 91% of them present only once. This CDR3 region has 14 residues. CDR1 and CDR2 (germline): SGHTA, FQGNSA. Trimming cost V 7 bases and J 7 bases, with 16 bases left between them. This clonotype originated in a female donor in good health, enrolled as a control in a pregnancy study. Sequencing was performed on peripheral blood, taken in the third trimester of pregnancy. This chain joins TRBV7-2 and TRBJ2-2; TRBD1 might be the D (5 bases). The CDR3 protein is CASTQLQGVGELFF. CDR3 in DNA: TGTGCCAGCACCCAACTCCAGGGTGTCGGGGAGCTGTTTTTT.